Sequencing of this T cell receptor beta chain was carried out in a study of T cell clusters in autoimmune cytopenias. One tube held mixed TRB-A and TRB-B primer pools for touch-down PCR. TCRdb reprocessed the multiplex PCR reads, with one entry per CDR3 protein and no DNA. The clone table shows approximately 8,800 distinct CDR3 sequences, with the ten largest holding around 4.2%. TRB amplification used around 260 ng of peripheral blood genomic DNA. General study points: No cluster-lack signature appeared between secondary cytopenia and chronic lymphocytic leukemia patients, apparently due to lymphoma masking.

CDR3 length: 15 amino acids. Germline-derived CDR1 and CDR2 are ENHRY and SYGVKD. On this clonotype itself: Its target is unknown.

This sequence was found in a human donor with an autoimmune cytopenia or autoimmune hepatitis (not recorded which). Sample: peripheral blood. This chain connects TRBV10-3 to TRBJ2-7; TCRdb indicates TRBD2, and absent DNA this call remains unverified. This chain's CDR3 is CAISESARLEGEQYF.